This T cell receptor (beta chain) was sequenced during a study of blood T cell repertoires in COVID-19. About the research overall: Donors in the United States, Italy and Spain gave samples during acute or convalescent COVID-19. T cells, B-cell-depleted T cells, or PBMCs supplied cDNA or gDNA.

Trimming took 1 base from V and 8 from J, leaving 8 bases between them. The CDR3 spans 13 residues. Germline CDR1 is MNHNS and CDR2 is SASEGT. Sequenced by immunoSEQ multiplex PCR; TCRdb stores in-frame clones only, minus some. The table has under 150,000 clones, about 77% seen once; the top ten hold roughly 9%. This chain uses TRBV6-1 with TRBJ2-2; D ambiguous. The TCR originated in a woman aged 45-65 years with active or convalescent COVID-19. Sequencing was done on a sample of peripheral blood. The CDR3 coding sequence is TGTGCCAGCAGTGAAGACTTTGGTGGGGAGCTGTTTTTT. This encodes CASSEDFGGELFF.